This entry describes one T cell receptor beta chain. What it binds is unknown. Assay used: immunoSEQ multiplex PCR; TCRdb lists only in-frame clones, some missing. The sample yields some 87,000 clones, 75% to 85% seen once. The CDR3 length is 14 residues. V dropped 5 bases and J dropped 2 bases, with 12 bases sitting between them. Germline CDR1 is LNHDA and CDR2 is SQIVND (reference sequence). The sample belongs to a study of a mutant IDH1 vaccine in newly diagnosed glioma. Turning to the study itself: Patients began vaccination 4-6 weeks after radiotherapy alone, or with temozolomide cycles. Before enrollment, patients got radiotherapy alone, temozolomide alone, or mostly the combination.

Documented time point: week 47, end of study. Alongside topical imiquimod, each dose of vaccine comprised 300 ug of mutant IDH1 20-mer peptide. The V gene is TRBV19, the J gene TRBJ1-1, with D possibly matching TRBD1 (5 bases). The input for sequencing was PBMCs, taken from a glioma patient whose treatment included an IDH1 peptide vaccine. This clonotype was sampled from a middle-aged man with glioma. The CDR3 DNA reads TGTGCCAGTAGTGTCGGGGGTTCCAACACTGAAGCTTTCTTT. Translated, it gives CASSVGGSNTEAFF.